This TCR beta chain was observed in a study of cytomegalovirus exposure and HLA in healthy donors. Study results and limitations: An ancestry cluster, one associated with Asian ancestry, reportedly showed fewer N-insertions than the 666-donor mean in a later analysis.

Concerning this clone: The target antigen is unknown.

The length of the CDR3 is 14 residues. Trimming at V came to 7 bases and at J to 1 base, leaving 5 bases not matched to a gene. Germline loops: CDR1 LNHDA, CDR2 SQIVND (reference sequence). The PCR was carried out with 60 Vbeta primers and 13 Jbeta primers. The data were produced by immunoSEQ multiplex PCR, yet TCRdb's version contains in-frame clones alone and is incomplete. This table has over 150,000 clones, approximately 80% appearing once. Sequencing used PBMCs. The sequence was obtained from a man aged 30 to 45 in good health and CMV-seropositive. The V call is TRBV19, the J call TRBJ2-5; TRBD2 aligns across 8 bases. Here the CDR3 reads CASKQLAAQETQYF. As DNA, the CDR3 is TGTGCCAGTAAACAACTAGCGGCCCAAGAGACCCAGTACTTC.